This T cell receptor (beta chain) was captured in a study of response to subunit inactivated influenza vaccine. Study-level findings and limits: Every seasonal influenza vaccination brings in few new T cells, the authors suggested.

TCRdb redid the calling of the RT-PCR reads with MiXCR, one entry per CDR3 protein. The sample lists approximately 490,000 distinct CDR3 sequences; approximately 7.8% were seen once. The ends were cut back, 7 bases at V and 6 bases at J, with 16 bases in the middle. The germline V gene has CDR1 SNHLY and CDR2 FYNNEI. The CDR3 is made up of 13 amino acids. This clonotype was found a few times. Its antigen is not known. Sequences were derived from PBMCs from blood, sampled around 25 months after vaccination. The TCR was taken from a man between 50 and 75 years old who received an inactivated influenza vaccine. The gene calls are TRBV2 and TRBJ2-7; D perhaps matches TRBD2 (6 bases). The CDR3, as DNA: TGTGCCAGCAATGCTAATAGCGGCCCCGAGCAGTACTTC. Encoded protein: CASNANSGPEQYF.